Listed below are T cell receptor beta chains from one sample, sequenced in a study of blood T cell repertoires in COVID-19. Sequenced by immunoSEQ multiplex PCR; TCRdb stores in-frame clones only, minus some. The sample yields about 300,000 clones, 88% seen once. Sequenced: peripheral blood. These receptors originate from a woman aged 25-40 years with COVID-19, enrolled during active disease. The CDR3 runs from the conserved cysteine through the conserved F or W. The D gene is left open where the match is weak. A row's size may be missing; if present it is once, few, many or a size class.

size: -
V: TRBV20-1
D: -
J: TRBJ2-5
DNA: TGCAGTGCCATTCAGACACGAACCCAGTACTTC
CDR3: CSAIQTRTQYF

size: -
V: TRBV10-3
D: -
J: TRBJ1-2
DNA: TGTGCCACCACGGAGCGGGACGGAGTGGGCTACACCTTC
CDR3: CATTERDGVGYTF

size: -
V: TRBV2
D: TRBD2
J: TRBJ2-5
DNA: TGTGCCAGCAGTGGGCCTCTTAGCGGGGGCCACTCAGGGACCCAGTACTTC
CDR3: CASSGPLSGGHSGTQYF

size: -
V: TRBV28
D: TRBD1
J: TRBJ1-2
DNA: TGTGCCAGCAGTTTCCATAGACAGGGTGGGGATGTCTACACCTTC
CDR3: CASSFHRQGGDVYTF

size: -
V: TRBV2
D: TRBD1
J: TRBJ1-4
DNA: TGTGCCAGCAGGGGAGGACAGGGGGCAGGAAAACTGTTTTTT
CDR3: CASRGGQGAGKLFF

size: -
V: TRBV5-1
D: -
J: TRBJ1-1
DNA: TGCGCCAGCAGAGGCCGGGAGAACACTGAAGCTTTCTTT
CDR3: CASRGRENTEAFF

size: -
V: TRBV5-4
D: -
J: TRBJ1-2
DNA: TGTGCCAGCAGCCCGGCGAACAGGGACGATGGCTACACCTTC
CDR3: CASSPANRDDGYTF

size: -
V: TRBV6-1
D: -
J: TRBJ2-6
DNA: TGTGCCAGCAGTCCTACAGGGACTGGGGCCAACGTCCTGACTTTC
CDR3: CASSPTGTGANVLTF

size: once
V: TRBV27
D: -
J: TRBJ1-4
DNA: TGTGCCAGCGGGCGAATCGGGGATGAAAAACTGTTTTTT
CDR3: CASGRIGDEKLFF

size: -
V: TRBV7-2
D: TRBD2
J: TRBJ2-3
DNA: TGTGCCAGCAGCTTAGATCGGGGGGAAAAGACGCAGTATTTT
CDR3: CASSLDRGEKTQYF

size: -
V: TRBV6-2/TRBV6-3
D: -
J: TRBJ1-5
DNA: TGTGCCAGCAGTTACTCGGGGACACAGTCCTTGCAAAAGCAGCCCCAGCATTTT
CDR3: CASSYSGTQSLQKQPQHF

size: -
V: TRBV19
D: TRBD1
J: TRBJ1-2
DNA: TGTGCCAGTAGTATAATACCCGGGACAGGGGATGGCTACACCTTC
CDR3: CASSIIPGTGDGYTF

size: -
V: TRBV9
D: TRBD2
J: TRBJ2-3
DNA: TGTGCCAGCAGCGTCACTAGCGGGGGGGCAAATACGCAGTATTTT
CDR3: CASSVTSGGANTQYF

size: -
V: TRBV3-1/TRBV3-2
D: TRBD1
J: TRBJ1-4
DNA: TGTGCCAGCAGCCCATCGGACAGGGACAATGAAAAACTGTTTTTT
CDR3: CASSPSDRDNEKLFF

size: once
V: TRBV24-1
D: -
J: TRBJ2-2
DNA: TGTGCCACCGCGGGGTACGGGGAGCTGTTTTTT
CDR3: CATAGYGELFF

size: -
V: TRBV21-1
D: -
J: TRBJ1-5
DNA: TGTGCCAGGGGGGGTTATAGCAATCAGCCCCAGCATTTT
CDR3: CARGGYSNQPQHF

size: -
V: TRBV9
D: TRBD1
J: TRBJ1-1
DNA: TGTGCCAGCAGCGCGACGACAGGGGGCACTGAAGCTTTCTTT
CDR3: CASSATTGGTEAFF

size: -
V: TRBV4-3
D: TRBD1
J: TRBJ2-7
DNA: TGCGCCAGCAGCCAAGATCTTCTATTAGGGACAGATTCCTACGAGCAGTACTTC
CDR3: CASSQDLLLGTDSYEQYF

size: few
V: TRBV7-3
D: -
J: TRBJ1-1
DNA: TGTGCCAGCAGCTTAGGAGGGACCACTGAAGCTTTCTTT
CDR3: CASSLGGTTEAFF

size: -
V: TRBV6-2/TRBV6-3
D: -
J: TRBJ1-1
DNA: TGTGCCAGCAGTTACTCGATAGGCCTGACTGTGAACACTGAAGCTTTCTTT
CDR3: CASSYSIGLTVNTEAFF

size: -
V: TRBV19
D: -
J: TRBJ1-1
DNA: TGTGCCAGTAGTATTAGGGGGGGCAACACTGAAGCTTTCTTT
CDR3: CASSIRGGNTEAFF

size: -
V: TRBV7-8
D: TRBD1
J: TRBJ1-1
DNA: TGTGCCAGCAGCTTAGCCCGACTCCCAGGGGGGAACACTGAAGCTTTCTTT
CDR3: CASSLARLPGGNTEAFF

size: -
V: TRBV2
D: -
J: TRBJ1-1
DNA: TGTGCCAGCAGCCGGCTAGGGAGCGCCACTGAAGCTTTCTTT
CDR3: CASSRLGSATEAFF

size: -
V: TRBV27
D: -
J: TRBJ1-2
DNA: TGTGCCAGCATGACCGGGGGAGGGTATGGCTACACCTTC
CDR3: CASMTGGGYGYTF

size: -
V: TRBV19
D: TRBD2
J: TRBJ2-1
DNA: TGTGCCAGTGGGACTAGCGGGGGGTCCTCCTACAATGAGCAGTTCTTC
CDR3: CASGTSGGSSYNEQFF

size: -
V: TRBV19
D: TRBD1
J: TRBJ1-6
DNA: TGTGCCAGTAGCACTCTATCAGGGGGTGGTTCACCCCTCCACTTT
CDR3: CASSTLSGGGSPLHF

size: -
V: TRBV3-1/TRBV3-2
D: -
J: TRBJ1-1
DNA: TGTGCCAGCAGCCAAGAAGGCGGGACTGAAGCTTTCTTT
CDR3: CASSQEGGTEAFF

size: -
V: TRBV19
D: -
J: TRBJ1-2
DNA: TGTGCCAGTAAATCGGAAGGTACGGGGTTTCTCTATGGCTACACCTTC
CDR3: CASKSEGTGFLYGYTF

size: -
V: TRBV4-1
D: -
J: TRBJ1-2
DNA: TGCGCCAGCAGCTTGACAAGCAACGATGGCTACACCTTC
CDR3: CASSLTSNDGYTF

size: -
V: TRBV7-2
D: -
J: TRBJ2-5
DNA: TGTGCCAGCAGCCTCGCCGGACAGACTCAAGAGACCCAGTACTTC
CDR3: CASSLAGQTQETQYF

size: -
V: TRBV4-1
D: -
J: TRBJ2-5
DNA: TGCGCCAGCAGCCAAGCCTTGGCCAACCAAGAGACCCAGTACTTC
CDR3: CASSQALANQETQYF

size: -
V: TRBV7-2
D: -
J: TRBJ1-3
DNA: TGTGCCAGCAGCTTCAGGGATGGAAACACCATATATTTT
CDR3: CASSFRDGNTIYF

size: -
V: TRBV6-2/TRBV6-3
D: TRBD1
J: TRBJ2-3
DNA: TGTGCCAGCAGTACGCCGGGACAGGGGGTCAAAGATACGCAGTATTTT
CDR3: CASSTPGQGVKDTQYF

size: -
V: TRBV18
D: TRBD1
J: TRBJ1-5
DNA: TGTGCCAGCTCCCACAGACAGGGGAATCAGCCCCAGCATTTT
CDR3: CASSHRQGNQPQHF

size: once
V: TRBV7-9
D: -
J: TRBJ2-7
DNA: TGTGCCAGCAGCGCACCCCGGGGCTACGAGCAGTACTTC
CDR3: CASSAPRGYEQYF